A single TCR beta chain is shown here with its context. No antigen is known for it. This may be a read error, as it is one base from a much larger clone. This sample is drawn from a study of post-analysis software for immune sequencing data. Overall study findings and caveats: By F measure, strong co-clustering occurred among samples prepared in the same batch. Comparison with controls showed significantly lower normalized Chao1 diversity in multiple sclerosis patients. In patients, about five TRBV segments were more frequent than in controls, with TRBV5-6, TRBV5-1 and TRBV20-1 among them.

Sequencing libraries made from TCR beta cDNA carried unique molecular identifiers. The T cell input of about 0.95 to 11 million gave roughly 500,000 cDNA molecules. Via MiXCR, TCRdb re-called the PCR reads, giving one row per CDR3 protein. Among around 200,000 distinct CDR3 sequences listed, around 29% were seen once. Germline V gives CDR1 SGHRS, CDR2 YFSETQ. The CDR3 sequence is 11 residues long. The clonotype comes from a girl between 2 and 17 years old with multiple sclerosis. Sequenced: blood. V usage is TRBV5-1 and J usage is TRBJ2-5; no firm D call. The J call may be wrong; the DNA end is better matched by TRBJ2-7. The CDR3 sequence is CASSSHHEQYF. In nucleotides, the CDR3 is TGCGCCAGCAGCTCGCACCACGAGCAGTACTTC.